This T cell receptor (beta chain) was sequenced in a study of T cells in Graves' hyperthyroidism and ophthalmopathy. In regard to this clonotype: Its target is unknown.

Exclusion followed for patients with uncontrolled infection, other autoimmune disease, pregnancy or lactation. Used for diagnoses were clinical symptoms, serum thyroxine and TRAb, thyroid ultrasound and orbital computed tomography. General study results and limits: Ophthalmopathy was separated from stable hyperthyroidism by a 13 V-J model. Peripheral blood also featured most of the thyroid clonotypes expanded above 0.001.

Amplification targeted TCR beta CDR3 regions from RNA transcripts. The HTBI primer set was used in a first-round RT-PCR of the TCR CDR3. TCRdb ran MiXCR on the multiplex PCR reads and lists one entry per CDR3 protein. The data contain 500,000 to 800,000 distinct CDR3 sequences, approximately 42% of them singletons. The clonotype was recovered from an adult man with Graves' disease, either hyperthyroidism or ophthalmopathy (not recorded which). Sequenced sample: peripheral blood or thyroid tissue (not recorded which).

DNA of the CDR3: TGTGCCACCAGCAGCTTAGGACCGAACACTGAAGCTTTCTTT. Its protein product is CATSSLGPNTEAFF. V gene TRBV15 combines with J gene TRBJ1-1; D is uncertain. The CDR3 spans 14 residues. V gave up 3 bases and J gave up 1 base, with 9 bases separating them. From germline, CDR1 is LNHNV and CDR2 YYDKDF (reference sequence). The complete variable domain, with remaining parts taken from reference TRBV15 and TRBJ1-1, reads DAMVIQNPRYQVTQFGKPVTLSCSQTLNHNVMYWYQQKSSQAPKLLFHYYDKDFNNEADTPDNFQSRRPNTSFCFLDIRSPGLGDTAMYLCATSSLGPNTEAFFGQGTRLTVV.